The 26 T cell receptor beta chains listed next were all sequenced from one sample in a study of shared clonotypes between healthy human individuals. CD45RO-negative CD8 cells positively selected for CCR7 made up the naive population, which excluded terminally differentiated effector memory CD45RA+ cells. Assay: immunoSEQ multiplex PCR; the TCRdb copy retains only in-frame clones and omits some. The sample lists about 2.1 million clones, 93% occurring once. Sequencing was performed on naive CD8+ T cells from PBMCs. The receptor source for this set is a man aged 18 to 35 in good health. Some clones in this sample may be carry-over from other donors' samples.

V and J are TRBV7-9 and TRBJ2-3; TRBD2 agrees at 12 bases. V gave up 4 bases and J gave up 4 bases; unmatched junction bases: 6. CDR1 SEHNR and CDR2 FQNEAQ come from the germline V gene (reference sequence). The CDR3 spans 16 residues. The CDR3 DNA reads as TGTGCCAGCAGCTCGCCGACTAGCGGGAGCCCAGATACGCAGTATTTT. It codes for CASSSPTSGSPDTQYF.

In nucleotides, the CDR3 is TGTGCCAGCAGCATCGGGACACAGCCTCCCTACGAGCAGTACTTC. Protein: CASSIGTQPPYEQYF. The chain combines TRBV5-4 with TRBJ2-7, with D possibly being TRBD1 (6 bases). The CDR3 totals 15 residues. Germline CDR1 reads SGHNT; CDR2 reads YYREEE (reference sequence). Trimming removed 4 bases from V and 2 bases from J, with 16 bases in between.

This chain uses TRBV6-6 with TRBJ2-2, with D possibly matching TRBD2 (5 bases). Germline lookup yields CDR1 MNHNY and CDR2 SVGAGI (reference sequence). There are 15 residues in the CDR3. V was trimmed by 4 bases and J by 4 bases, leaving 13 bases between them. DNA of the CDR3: TGTGCCAGCAGTTTCAAAACTAGTCCCACCGGGGAGCTGTTTTTT. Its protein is CASSFKTSPTGELFF.

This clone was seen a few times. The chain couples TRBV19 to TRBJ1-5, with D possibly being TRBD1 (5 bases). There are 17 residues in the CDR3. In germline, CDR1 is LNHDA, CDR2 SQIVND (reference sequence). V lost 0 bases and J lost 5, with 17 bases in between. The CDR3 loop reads CASSIDIYGAGDQPQHF. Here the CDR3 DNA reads TGTGCCAGTAGTATAGACATTTACGGGGCCGGGGATCAGCCCCAGCATTTT.

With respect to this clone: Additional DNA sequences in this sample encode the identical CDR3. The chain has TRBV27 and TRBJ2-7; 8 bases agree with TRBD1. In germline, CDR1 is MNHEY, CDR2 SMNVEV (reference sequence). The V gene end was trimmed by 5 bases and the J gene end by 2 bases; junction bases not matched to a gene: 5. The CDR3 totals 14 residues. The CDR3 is CASSDGTGPYEQYF. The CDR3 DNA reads TGTGCCAGCAGTGATGGGACAGGACCCTACGAGCAGTACTTC.

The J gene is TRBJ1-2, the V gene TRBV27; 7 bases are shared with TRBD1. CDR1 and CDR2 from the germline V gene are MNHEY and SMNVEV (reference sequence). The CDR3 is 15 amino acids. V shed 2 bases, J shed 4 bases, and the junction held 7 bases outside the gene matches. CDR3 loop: CASSLIGGWSYGYTF. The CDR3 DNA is TGTGCCAGCAGTTTAATAGGGGGCTGGAGCTATGGCTACACCTTC.

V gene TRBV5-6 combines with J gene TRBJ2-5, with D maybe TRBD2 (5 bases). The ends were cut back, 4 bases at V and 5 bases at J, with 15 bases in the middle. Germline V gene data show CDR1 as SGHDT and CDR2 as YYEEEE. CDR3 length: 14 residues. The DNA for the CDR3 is TGTGCCAGCAGCCTAGGAGCGGTAAGGGAGACCCAGTACTTC. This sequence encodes CASSLGAVRETQYF.

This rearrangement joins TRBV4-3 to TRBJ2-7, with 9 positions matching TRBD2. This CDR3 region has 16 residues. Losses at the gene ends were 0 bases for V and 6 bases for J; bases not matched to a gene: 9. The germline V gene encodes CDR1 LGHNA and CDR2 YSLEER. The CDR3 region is CASSQDLAGAWGEQYF. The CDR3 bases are TGCGCCAGCAGCCAAGACTTAGCGGGGGCCTGGGGCGAGCAGTACTTC.

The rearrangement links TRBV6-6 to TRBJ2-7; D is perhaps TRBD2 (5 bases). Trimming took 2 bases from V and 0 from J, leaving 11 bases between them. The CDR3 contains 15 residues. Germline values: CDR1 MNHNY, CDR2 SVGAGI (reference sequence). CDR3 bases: TGTGCCAGCAGTTACCTGCCGGAGGCCTCCTACGAGCAGTACTTC. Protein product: CASSYLPEASYEQYF.

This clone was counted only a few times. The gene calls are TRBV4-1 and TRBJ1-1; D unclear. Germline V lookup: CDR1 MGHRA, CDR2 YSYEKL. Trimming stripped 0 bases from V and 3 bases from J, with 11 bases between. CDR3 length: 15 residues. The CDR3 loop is CASSQDKGVDTEAFF. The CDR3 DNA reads TGCGCCAGCAGCCAAGATAAGGGAGTAGACACTGAAGCTTTCTTT.

In nucleotides, the CDR3 is TGTGCCAGCAGTTTATTTGTGGGGGGGAATGAGCAGTTCTTC. It encodes CASSLFVGGNEQFF. The V call is TRBV28, the J call TRBJ2-1; 7 bases are a match to TRBD2. Trimming at V came to 1 base and at J to 7 bases, leaving 4 bases not matched to a gene. Looked up from germline, CDR1 is MDHEN and CDR2 is SYDVKM. The CDR3 sequence is 14 residues long.

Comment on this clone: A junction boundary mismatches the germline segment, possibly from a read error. CDR3 nucleotides: TGTGCCAGCAGCCCCCCCCTGACGAATACCGGGGAGCTGTTTTTT. It yields the protein CASSPPLTNTGELFF. This chain links TRBV11-2 with TRBJ2-2; D gene ambiguous. This CDR3 region has 15 residues. Germline loops: CDR1 SGHAT, CDR2 FQNNGV.

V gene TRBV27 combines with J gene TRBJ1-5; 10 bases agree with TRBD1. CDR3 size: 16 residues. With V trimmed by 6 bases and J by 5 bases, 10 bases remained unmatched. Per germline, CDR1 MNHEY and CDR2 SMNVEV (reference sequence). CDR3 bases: TGTGCCAGCAGGGGGACAGGGGTGGACAGGTATCAGCCCCAGCATTTT. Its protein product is CASRGTGVDRYQPQHF.

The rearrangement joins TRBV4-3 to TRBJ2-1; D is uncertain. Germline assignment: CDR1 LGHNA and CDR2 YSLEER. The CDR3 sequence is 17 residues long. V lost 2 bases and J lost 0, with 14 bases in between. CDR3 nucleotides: TGCGCCAGCAGCCAATTTTTTGGTTATAGCTCCTACAATGAGCAGTTCTTC. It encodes CASSQFFGYSSYNEQFF.

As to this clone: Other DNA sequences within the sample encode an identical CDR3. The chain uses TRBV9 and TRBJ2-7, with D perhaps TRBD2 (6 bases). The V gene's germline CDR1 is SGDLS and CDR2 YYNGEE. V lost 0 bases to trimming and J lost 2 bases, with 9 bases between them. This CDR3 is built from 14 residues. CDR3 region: CASSVGRGPYEQYF. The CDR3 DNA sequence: TGTGCCAGCAGCGTAGGGAGGGGTCCCTACGAGCAGTACTTC.

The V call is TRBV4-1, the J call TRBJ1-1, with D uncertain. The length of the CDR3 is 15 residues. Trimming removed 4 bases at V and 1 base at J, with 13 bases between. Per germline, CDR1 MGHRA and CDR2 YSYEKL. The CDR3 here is CASSRVDWTNTEAFF. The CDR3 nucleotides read TGCGCCAGCAGCCGAGTTGACTGGACGAACACTGAAGCTTTCTTT.

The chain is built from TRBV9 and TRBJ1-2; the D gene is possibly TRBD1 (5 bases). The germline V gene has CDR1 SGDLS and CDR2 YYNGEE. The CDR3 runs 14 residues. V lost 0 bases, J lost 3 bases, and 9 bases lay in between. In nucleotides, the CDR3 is TGTGCCAGCAGCGTAGATCTAGGGGACTATGGCTACACCTTC. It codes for CASSVDLGDYGYTF.

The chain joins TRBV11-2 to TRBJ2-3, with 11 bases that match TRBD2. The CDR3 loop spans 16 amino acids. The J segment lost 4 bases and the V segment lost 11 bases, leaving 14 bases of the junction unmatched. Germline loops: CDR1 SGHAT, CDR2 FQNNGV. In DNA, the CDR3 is TGTGCCTCTCATCTGATACTAGCGGGAGCCGCAGATACGCAGTATTTT. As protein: CASHLILAGAADTQYF.

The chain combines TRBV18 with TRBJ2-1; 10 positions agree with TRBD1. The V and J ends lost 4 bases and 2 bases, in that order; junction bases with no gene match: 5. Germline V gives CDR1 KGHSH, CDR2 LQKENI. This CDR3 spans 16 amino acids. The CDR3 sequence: CASSLGQGEAYNEQFF. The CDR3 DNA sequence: TGTGCCAGCTCACTCGGACAGGGGGAAGCCTACAATGAGCAGTTCTTC.

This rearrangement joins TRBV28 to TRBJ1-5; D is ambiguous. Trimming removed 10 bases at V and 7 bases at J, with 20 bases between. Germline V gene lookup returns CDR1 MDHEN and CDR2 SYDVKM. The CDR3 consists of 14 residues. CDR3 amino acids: CATSLWGTRQPQHF. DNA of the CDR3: TGTGCCACTTCCCTGTGGGGAACGAGGCAGCCCCAGCATTTT.

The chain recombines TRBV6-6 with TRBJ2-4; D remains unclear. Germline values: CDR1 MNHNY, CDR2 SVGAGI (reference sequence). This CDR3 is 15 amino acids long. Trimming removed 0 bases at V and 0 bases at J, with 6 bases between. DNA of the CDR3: TGTGCCAGCAGTTACTCGGGCCTAGCCAAAAACATTCAGTACTTC. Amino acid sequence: CASSYSGLAKNIQYF.

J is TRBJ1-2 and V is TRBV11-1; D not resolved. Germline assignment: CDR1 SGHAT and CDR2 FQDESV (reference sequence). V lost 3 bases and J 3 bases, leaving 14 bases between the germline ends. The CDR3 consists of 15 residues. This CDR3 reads CASSFGRPFDYGYTF. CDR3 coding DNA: TGTGCCAGCAGCTTCGGACGGCCTTTCGACTATGGCTACACCTTC.

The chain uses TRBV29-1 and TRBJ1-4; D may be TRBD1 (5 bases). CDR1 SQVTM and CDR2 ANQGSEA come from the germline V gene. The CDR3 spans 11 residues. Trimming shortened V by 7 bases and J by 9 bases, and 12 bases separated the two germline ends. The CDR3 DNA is TGCAGCGCCGCTTGGGGGAAAAAACTGTTTTTT. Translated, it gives CSAAWGKKLFF.

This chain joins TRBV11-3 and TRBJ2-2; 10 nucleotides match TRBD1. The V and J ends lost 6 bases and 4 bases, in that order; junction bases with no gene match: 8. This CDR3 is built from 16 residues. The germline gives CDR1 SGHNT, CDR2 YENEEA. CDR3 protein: CASRDRGQGGTGELFF. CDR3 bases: TGTGCCAGCAGGGATAGAGGACAGGGGGGCACCGGGGAGCTGTTTTTT.

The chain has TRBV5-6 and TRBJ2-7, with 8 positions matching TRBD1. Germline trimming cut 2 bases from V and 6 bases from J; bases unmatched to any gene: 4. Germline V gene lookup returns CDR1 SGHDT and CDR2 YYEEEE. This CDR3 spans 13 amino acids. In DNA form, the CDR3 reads TGTGCCAGCAGCTTCGACAGGGGTTTCGAGCAGTACTTC. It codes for CASSFDRGFEQYF.

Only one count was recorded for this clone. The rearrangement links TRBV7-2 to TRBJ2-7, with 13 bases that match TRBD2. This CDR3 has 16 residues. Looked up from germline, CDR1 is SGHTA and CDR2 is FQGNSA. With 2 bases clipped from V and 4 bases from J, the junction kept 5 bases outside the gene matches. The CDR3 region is CASSLTSGRGLYEQYF. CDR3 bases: TGTGCCAGCAGCTTAACTAGCGGGAGGGGCTTGTACGAGCAGTACTTC. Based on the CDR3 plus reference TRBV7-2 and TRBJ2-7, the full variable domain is GAGVSQSPSNKVTEKGKDVELRCDPISGHTALYWYRQSLGQGLEFLIYFQGNSAPDKSGLPSDRFSAERTGGSVSTLTIQRTQQEDSAVYLCASSLTSGRGLYEQYFGPGTRLTVT.